The 13 T cell receptor beta chains below come from one sample, sequenced in a study of T cell changes during pregnancy in multiple sclerosis. Measured with immunoSEQ multiplex PCR; TCRdb has only the in-frame clones, and not every one. The sample lists some 73,000 clones, around 92% occurring once. Source: peripheral blood, taken in the third trimester of pregnancy. These receptors originate from a female donor in good health, enrolled as a control in a pregnancy study.

The chain has TRBV6-5 and TRBJ2-1, with no clear D. The CDR3 runs to 14 residues. V dropped 0 bases and J dropped 4 bases, with 7 bases sitting between them. Germline lookup yields CDR1 MNHEY and CDR2 SVGAGI. The CDR3 reads CASSYSRLYNEQFF. The DNA of the CDR3 is TGTGCCAGCAGTTACTCGAGGCTTTACAATGAGCAGTTCTTC.

V is TRBV7-3 and J is TRBJ2-1; D remains unclear. The CDR3 is 17 residues long. Trimming took off 2 bases at V and 0 bases at J, with 14 bases between the two ends. Germline loops: CDR1 SGHTA, CDR2 FQGTGA. The CDR3 DNA sequence: TGTGCCAGCAGCTTATCTCGCGTCTCAAGCTCCTACAATGAGCAGTTCTTC. Its protein product is CASSLSRVSSSYNEQFF.

The chain uses TRBV11-1 and TRBJ2-7; 10 bases align to TRBD1. J lost 6 bases, V lost 4 bases, and 18 bases had no gene match. Germline CDR1 is SGHAT and CDR2 is FQDESV (reference sequence). This CDR3 comprises 18 residues. CDR3 loop: CASSSTRDRGRGFSEQYF. The DNA of the CDR3 is TGTGCCAGCAGCTCCACCCGCGACAGGGGGCGCGGGTTCTCCGAGCAGTACTTC. Full variable domain (missing parts from reference TRBV11-1 and TRBJ2-7): EAEVAQSPRYKITEKSQAVAFWCDPISGHATLYWYRQILGQGPELLVQFQDESVVDDSQLPKDRFSAERLKGVDSTLKIQPAELGDSAMYLCASSSTRDRGRGFSEQYFGPGTRLTVT.

The chain employs TRBV29-1 and TRBJ2-1; 11 nucleotides agree with TRBD1. Germline V gene lookup returns CDR1 SQVTM and CDR2 ANQGSEA. The CDR3 runs 18 residues. V trimming: 1 base; J trimming: 2 bases; junction bases outside the gene matches: 10. The CDR3 DNA reads as TGCAGCGTTGAAGTTATACCGGGACAGGGGGTTCCCTACAATGAGCAGTTCTTC. Amino acids: CSVEVIPGQGVPYNEQFF.

The genes are TRBV4-2 and TRBJ1-2; D not certain. The CDR3 is 11 residues long. Looked up from germline, CDR1 is LGHNA and CDR2 is YNFKEQ. The ends were cut back, 2 bases at V and 7 bases at J, with 5 bases in the middle. In nucleotides, the CDR3 is TGTGCCAGCAGCCAATCTTCTGGCTACACCTTC. As protein: CASSQSSGYTF.

The V and J genes are TRBV6-6 and TRBJ1-1; D is ambiguous. Trimming removed 0 bases from V and 5 bases from J, with 16 bases in between. Germline V gives CDR1 MNHNY, CDR2 SVGAGI (reference sequence). There are 16 residues in the CDR3. The CDR3 nucleotides are TGTGCCAGCAGTTACTCTCCCGGTTGGCGGCATACTGAAGCTTTCTTT. The encoded protein is CASSYSPGWRHTEAFF.

CDR3 in amino acids: CASSIAGGSLSTDTQYF. Written as DNA, the CDR3 is TGCGCCAGCAGCATAGCGGGGGGATCTTTAAGCACAGATACGCAGTATTTT. The chain combines TRBV5-1 with TRBJ2-3, with 10 positions matching TRBD2. The germline V gene encodes CDR1 SGHRS and CDR2 YFSETQ. The CDR3 is 17 amino acids. J gave up 0 bases and V 4 bases, and 8 bases lay outside the gene matches.

CDR3: CATSGSQGLQETQYF. CDR3 bases: TGTGCCACCAGCGGTTCACAGGGGCTCCAAGAGACCCAGTACTTC. The rearrangement links TRBV15 to TRBJ2-5, with 7 nucleotides matching TRBD1. V shed 5 bases and J 1 base; nucleotides not matched to a gene: 7. The CDR3 length is 15 residues. Germline lookup yields CDR1 LNHNV and CDR2 YYDKDF (reference sequence).

The gene calls are TRBV4-3 and TRBJ2-5; 11 bases align to TRBD2. The CDR3 loop spans 17 amino acids. Germline assignment: CDR1 LGHNA and CDR2 YSLEER. V was clipped by 5 bases and J by 3 bases; unmatched bases: 11. The CDR3 DNA reads TGCGCCAGCAGCTTGGGGCTAGCGGGGGGAAGAGAAGAGACCCAGTACTTC. Translated, it gives CASSLGLAGGREETQYF.

The chain has TRBV11-1 and TRBJ2-3, with 8 bases lining up with TRBD1. After removal of 0 bases from V and 2 bases from J, the junction contained 7 bases not matched to a gene. Germline V CDR1 and CDR2: SGHAT, FQDESV (reference sequence). The CDR3 sequence is 17 residues long. CDR3 in DNA: TGTGCCAGCAGCTTAGCCGGGACAGGCGGTATCACAGATACGCAGTATTTT. The encoded protein is CASSLAGTGGITDTQYF.

This sequence joins TRBV6-1 and TRBJ2-1; D perhaps matches TRBD1 (6 bases). Germline V gene sequence: CDR1 MNHNS, CDR2 SASEGT. The CDR3 totals 15 residues. The ends were cut back, 4 bases at V and 2 bases at J, with 12 bases in the middle. The CDR3 nucleotides read TGTGCCAGCAGTGGGGGGCTCATCACCTACAATGAGCAGTTCTTC. It specifies CASSGGLITYNEQFF.

The chain carries TRBV18 and TRBJ1-5; D unclear. This CDR3 contains 16 residues. Trimming stripped 2 bases from V and 0 bases from J, with 11 bases between. CDR1 is KGHSH, CDR2 LQKENI, per germline. In DNA form, the CDR3 reads TGTGCCAGCTCACCAACAGTCGTTTATAGCAATCAGCCCCAGCATTTT. Encoded protein: CASSPTVVYSNQPQHF.

This chain uses TRBV2 with TRBJ2-3; 11 nucleotides match TRBD2. V trimming: 2 bases; J trimming: 4 bases; junction bases outside the gene matches: 5. This CDR3 comprises 16 residues. CDR1 is SNHLY and CDR2 is FYNNEI in the germline V gene. The CDR3 sequence is CASSEWSSGGPDTQYF. DNA for the CDR3: TGTGCCAGCAGTGAATGGTCTAGCGGGGGGCCAGATACGCAGTATTTT.